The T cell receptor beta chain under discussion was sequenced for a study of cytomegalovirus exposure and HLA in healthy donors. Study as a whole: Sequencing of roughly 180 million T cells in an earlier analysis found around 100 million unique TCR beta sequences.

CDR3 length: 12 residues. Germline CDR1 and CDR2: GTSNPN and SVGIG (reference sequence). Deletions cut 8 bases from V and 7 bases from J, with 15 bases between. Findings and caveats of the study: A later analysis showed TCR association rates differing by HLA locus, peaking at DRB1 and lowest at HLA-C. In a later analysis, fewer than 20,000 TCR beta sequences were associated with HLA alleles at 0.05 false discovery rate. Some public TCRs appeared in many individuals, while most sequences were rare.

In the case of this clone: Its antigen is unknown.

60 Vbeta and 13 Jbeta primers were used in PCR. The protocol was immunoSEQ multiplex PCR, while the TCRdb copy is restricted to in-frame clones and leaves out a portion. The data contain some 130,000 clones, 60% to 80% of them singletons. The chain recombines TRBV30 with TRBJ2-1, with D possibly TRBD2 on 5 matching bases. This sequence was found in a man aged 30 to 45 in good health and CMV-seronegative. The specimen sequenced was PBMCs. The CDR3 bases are TGTGCCCGAGGGAGCCTAATGAATGAGCAGTTCTTC. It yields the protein CARGSLMNEQFF.